The TCR beta chain described here comes from a study of T cell responses to AZD1222 COVID-19 vaccine. Points on this clone: Its target is not known.

Points from the study as a whole: Reportedly, nearly half the spike-specific TCRs target unmutated variant regions.

Germline V gene data show CDR1 as SGHRS and CDR2 as YFSETQ. This CDR3 region has 14 residues. V was shortened by 0 bases and J by 1 base, with 7 bases between the two germline ends. The data were produced by immunoSEQ multiplex PCR, yet TCRdb's version contains in-frame clones alone and is incomplete. The repertoire holds 86,000 or so clones, with 75% to 95% as singletons. The source material was peripheral blood, sampled on day 0 of MenACWY control vaccination. The chain recombines TRBV5-1 with TRBJ2-5, with D hard to call. The clonotype comes from an adult in good health. CDR3 coding DNA: TGCGCCAGCAGCTTGGGCGGCATCCAAGAGACCCAGTACTTC. As protein: CASSLGGIQETQYF.